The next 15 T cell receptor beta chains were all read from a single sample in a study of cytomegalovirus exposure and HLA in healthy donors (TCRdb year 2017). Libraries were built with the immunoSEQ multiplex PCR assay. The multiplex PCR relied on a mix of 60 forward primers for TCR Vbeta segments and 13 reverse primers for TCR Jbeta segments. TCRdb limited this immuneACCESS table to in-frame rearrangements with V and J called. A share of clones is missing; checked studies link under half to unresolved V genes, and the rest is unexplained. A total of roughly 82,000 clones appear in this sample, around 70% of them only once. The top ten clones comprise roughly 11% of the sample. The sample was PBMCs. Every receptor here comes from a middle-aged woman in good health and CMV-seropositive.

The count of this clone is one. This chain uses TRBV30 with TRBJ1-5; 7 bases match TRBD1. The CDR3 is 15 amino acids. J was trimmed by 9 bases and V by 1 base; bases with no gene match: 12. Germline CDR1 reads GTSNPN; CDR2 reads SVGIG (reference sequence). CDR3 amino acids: CAWSGGTVGRGPQHF. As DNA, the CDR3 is TGTGCCTGGAGTGGCGGGACAGTAGGCCGAGGGCCCCAGCATTTT.

In DNA, the CDR3 is TGTGCCAGCAGTTCGGGTTTTGGCGGGGAGCTGTTTTTT. This codes for CASSSGFGGELFF. The gene calls are TRBV6-5 and TRBJ2-2; D call uncertain. CDR3 length: 13 residues. V was pared by 4 bases and J by 7 bases, with 10 bases between. CDR1 is MNHEY and CDR2 is SVGAGI in the germline V gene.

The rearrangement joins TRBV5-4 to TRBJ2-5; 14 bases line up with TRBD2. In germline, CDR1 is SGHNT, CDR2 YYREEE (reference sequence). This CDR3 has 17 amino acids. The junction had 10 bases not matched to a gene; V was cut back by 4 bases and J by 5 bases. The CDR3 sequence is CASSPGLAGATGETQYF. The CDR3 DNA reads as TGTGCCAGCAGCCCGGGACTAGCGGGGGCGACGGGGGAGACCCAGTACTTC. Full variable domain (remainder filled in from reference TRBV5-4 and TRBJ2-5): ETGVTQSPTHLIKTRGQQVTLRCSSQSGHNTVSWYQQALGQGPQFIFQYYREEENGRGNFPPRFSGLQFPNYSSELNVNALELDDSALYLCASSPGLAGATGETQYFGPGTRLLVL.

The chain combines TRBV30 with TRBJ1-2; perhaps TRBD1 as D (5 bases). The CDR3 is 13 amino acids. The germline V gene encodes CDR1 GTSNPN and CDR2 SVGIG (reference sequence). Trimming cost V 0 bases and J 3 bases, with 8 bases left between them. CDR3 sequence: CAWSVQGYYGYTF. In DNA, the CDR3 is TGTGCCTGGAGTGTTCAGGGATACTATGGCTACACCTTC.

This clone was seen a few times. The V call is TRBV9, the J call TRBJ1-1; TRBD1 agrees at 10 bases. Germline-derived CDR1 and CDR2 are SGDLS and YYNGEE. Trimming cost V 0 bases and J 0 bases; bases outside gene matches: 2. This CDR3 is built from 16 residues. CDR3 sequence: CASSVGGQGLNTEAFF. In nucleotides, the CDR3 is TGTGCCAGCAGCGTAGGGGGACAGGGGTTGAACACTGAAGCTTTCTTT.

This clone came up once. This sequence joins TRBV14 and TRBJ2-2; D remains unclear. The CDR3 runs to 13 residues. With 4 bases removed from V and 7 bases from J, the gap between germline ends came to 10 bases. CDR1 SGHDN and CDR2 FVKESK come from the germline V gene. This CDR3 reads CASSPRTVGELFF. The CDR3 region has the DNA TGTGCCAGCAGCCCGAGAACGGTCGGGGAGCTGTTTTTT.

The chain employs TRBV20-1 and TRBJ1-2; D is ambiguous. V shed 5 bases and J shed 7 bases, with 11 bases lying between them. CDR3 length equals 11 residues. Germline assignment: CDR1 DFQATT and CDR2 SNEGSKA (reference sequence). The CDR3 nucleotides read TGCAGTGCTGCGGGAGTAGGTGGCTACACCTTC. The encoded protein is CSAAGVGGYTF.

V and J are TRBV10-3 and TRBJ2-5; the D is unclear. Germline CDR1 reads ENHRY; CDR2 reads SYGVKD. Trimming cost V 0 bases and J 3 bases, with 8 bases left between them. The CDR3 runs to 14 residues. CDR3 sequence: CAISESVAEETQYF. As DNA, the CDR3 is TGTGCCATCAGTGAGTCGGTGGCAGAAGAGACCCAGTACTTC.

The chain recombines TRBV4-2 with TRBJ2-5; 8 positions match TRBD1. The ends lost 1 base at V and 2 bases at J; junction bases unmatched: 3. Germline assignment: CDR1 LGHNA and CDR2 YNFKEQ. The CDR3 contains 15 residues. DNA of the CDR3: TGTGCCAGCAGCCAAGGGGGGACAGGACAAGAGACCCAGTACTTC. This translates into CASSQGGTGQETQYF.

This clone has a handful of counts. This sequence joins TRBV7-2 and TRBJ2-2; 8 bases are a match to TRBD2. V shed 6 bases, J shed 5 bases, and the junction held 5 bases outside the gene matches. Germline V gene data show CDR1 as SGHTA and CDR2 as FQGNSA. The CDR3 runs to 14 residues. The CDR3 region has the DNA TGTGCCAGCAGGACTAGCGTGACGACCGGGGAGCTGTTTTTT. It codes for CASRTSVTTGELFF.

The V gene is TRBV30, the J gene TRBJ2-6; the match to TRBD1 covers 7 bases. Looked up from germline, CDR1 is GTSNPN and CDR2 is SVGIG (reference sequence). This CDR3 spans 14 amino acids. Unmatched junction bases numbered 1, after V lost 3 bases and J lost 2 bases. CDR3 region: CAWRTGAGANVLTF. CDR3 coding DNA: TGTGCCTGGAGAACAGGGGCTGGGGCCAACGTCCTGACTTTC.

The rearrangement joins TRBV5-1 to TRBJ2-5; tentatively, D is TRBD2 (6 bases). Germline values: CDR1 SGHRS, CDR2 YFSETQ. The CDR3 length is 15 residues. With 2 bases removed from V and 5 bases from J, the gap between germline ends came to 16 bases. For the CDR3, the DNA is TGCGCCAGCAGCTTTAATAGCGGCCCCGGGGAGACCCAGTACTTC. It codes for CASSFNSGPGETQYF. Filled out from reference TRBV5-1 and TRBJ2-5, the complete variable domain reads KAGVTQTPRYLIKTRGQQVTLSCSPISGHRSVSWYQQTPGQGLQFLFEYFSETQRNKGNFPGRFSGRQFSNSRSEMNVSTLELGDSALYLCASSFNSGPGETQYFGPGTRLLVL.

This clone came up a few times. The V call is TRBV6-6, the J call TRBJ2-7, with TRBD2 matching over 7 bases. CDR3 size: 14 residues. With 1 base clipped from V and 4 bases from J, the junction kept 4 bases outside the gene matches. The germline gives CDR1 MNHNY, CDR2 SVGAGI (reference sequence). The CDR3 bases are TGTGCCAGCAGTTACTATGGCGGGAGATACGAGCAGTACTTC. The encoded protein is CASSYYGGRYEQYF.

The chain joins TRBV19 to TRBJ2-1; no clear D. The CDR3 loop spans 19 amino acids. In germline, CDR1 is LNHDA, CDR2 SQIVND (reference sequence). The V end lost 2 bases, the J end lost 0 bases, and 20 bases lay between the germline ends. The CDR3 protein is CASSISSGGTRSSYNEQFF. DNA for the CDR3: TGTGCCAGTAGTATATCCTCCGGCGGCACACGAAGCTCCTACAATGAGCAGTTCTTC.

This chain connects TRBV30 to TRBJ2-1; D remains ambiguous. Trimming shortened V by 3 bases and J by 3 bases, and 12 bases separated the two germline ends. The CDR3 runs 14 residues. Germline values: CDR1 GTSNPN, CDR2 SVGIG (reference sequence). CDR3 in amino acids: CAWRGTANYNEQFF. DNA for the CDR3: TGTGCCTGGAGAGGCACAGCCAACTACAATGAGCAGTTCTTC. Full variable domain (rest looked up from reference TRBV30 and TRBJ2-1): SQTIHQWPATLVQPVGSPLSLECTVEGTSNPNLYWYRQAAGRGLQLLFYSVGIGQISSEVPQNLSASRPQDRQFILSSKKLLLSDSGFYLCAWRGTANYNEQFFGPGTRLTVL.